The 28 T cell receptor beta chains given below trace back to one sample, sequenced in a study of T-cell reconstitution after alpha-beta-depleted transplantation in children. The TCRbeta library incorporated unique molecular identifiers. TCRdb re-called the PCR reads through MiXCR, storing one row per CDR3 protein. This table holds under 750,000 distinct CDR3 sequences, under 30% found once. The sample consisted of PBMCs, mostly from graft donor cells, taken 360 days after TCRalphabeta/CD19-depleted stem cell transplant. These receptors were collected from a boy under three years old who had a stem cell transplant for acute myeloid leukemia, so the T cells may come from the graft donor.

This clonotype appeared a few times. V gene TRBV6-5 combines with J gene TRBJ2-3; no definite D call. V was pared by 0 bases and J by 7 bases, with 8 bases between. This CDR3 contains 13 residues. The germline V gene encodes CDR1 MNHEY and CDR2 SVGAGI. CDR3 loop: CASSYSVGNTQYF. The DNA of the CDR3 is TGTGCCAGCAGTTACTCGGTAGGGAATACGCAGTATTTT.

V usage is TRBV3-1 and J usage is TRBJ2-7; no clear D. This CDR3 region has 15 residues. The V gene's germline CDR1 is LGHDT and CDR2 YNNKEL (reference sequence). Trimming took 1 base from V and 7 from J, leaving 17 bases between them. CDR3 nucleotide sequence: TGTGCCAGCAGCCAAGGAGTCGTTCTCCCGCGGGAGCAGTACTTC. Translating it yields CASSQGVVLPREQYF.

In this sample, this clonotype turned up many times. This chain joins TRBV28 and TRBJ2-3; 9 bases match TRBD2. The CDR3 length is 15 residues. Trimming at V came to 4 bases and at J to 1 base, leaving 3 bases not matched to a gene. From germline, CDR1 is MDHEN and CDR2 SYDVKM. CDR3 in amino acids: CASSSSGAGTDTQYF. CDR3 DNA sequence: TGTGCCAGCAGTTCTAGCGGGGCGGGCACAGATACGCAGTATTTT.

This clonotype has more than one count but fewer than ten. CDR3 sequence reads: CASSWTEYTDTQYF. The DNA of the CDR3 is TGTGCCAGCAGTTGGACAGAGTACACAGATACGCAGTATTTT. The chain links TRBV12-3 or TRBV12-4 to TRBJ2-3, with a weak D call TRBD1 (6 bases). V was pared by 4 bases and J by 2 bases, with 10 bases between. The CDR3 consists of 14 residues.

The chain has TRBV12-3 or TRBV12-4 and TRBJ1-5, with TRBD1 identical over 7 bases. This CDR3 spans 14 amino acids. With V trimmed by 11 bases and J by 7 bases, 14 bases remained unmatched. The CDR3 is CAFSSQGTKQPQHF. CDR3 DNA: TGTGCCTTCAGTTCACAGGGGACCAAACAGCCCCAGCATTTT.

The chain joins TRBV15 to TRBJ2-1; the match to TRBD1 covers 9 bases. There are 21 residues in the CDR3. Trimming took 5 bases from V and 0 from J; bases not matched to a gene: 20. The V gene's germline CDR1 is LNHNV and CDR2 YYDKDF (reference sequence). CDR3 coding DNA: TGTGCCACCAGCGGCCGGGACAGGGAGGGTGCGTGGGAAAGCTCCTACAATGAGCAGTTCTTC. Protein product: CATSGRDREGAWESSYNEQFF.

Turning to this clonotype: A read error may produce the germline difference seen at one junction end. CDR3: CASSPVNLDTQYF. CDR3 DNA: TGTGCTAGCAGTCCGGTGAACTTAGATACGCAGTATTTT. The chain employs TRBV12-3 or TRBV12-4 and TRBJ2-3; no reliable D call. This CDR3 contains 13 residues.

This clonotype has ten or more counts. The genes are TRBV29-1 and TRBJ2-7, with D hard to call. Germline V gives CDR1 SQVTM, CDR2 ANQGSEA. V was cut by 1 base and J by 0 bases, with 10 bases left in between. This CDR3 contains 14 residues. CDR3: CSVEGGSSSYEQYF. The CDR3 nucleotides read TGCAGCGTTGAAGGCGGCAGCAGCTCCTACGAGCAGTACTTC.

This clonotype was detected many times. The V call is TRBV5-6, the J call TRBJ2-5; D not resolved. The CDR3 has 13 amino acids. Germline V gene sequence: CDR1 SGHDT, CDR2 YYEEEE. Trimming removed 3 bases from V and 3 bases from J, with 9 bases in between. CDR3 residues: CASSSDWKETQYF. The CDR3 coding sequence is TGTGCCAGCAGCTCTGACTGGAAAGAGACCCAGTACTTC.

This clonotype was observed a handful of times. The chain carries TRBV15 and TRBJ1-1, with a weak D call TRBD1 (5 bases). This CDR3 is built from 13 residues. The V end lost 5 bases, the J end lost 4 bases, and 11 bases lay between the germline ends. Germline CDR1 reads LNHNV; CDR2 reads YYDKDF (reference sequence). DNA of the CDR3: TGTGCCACCAGCCTCGGGGGAGGCACTGAAGCTTTCTTT. Amino acids: CATSLGGGTEAFF.

The V and J genes are TRBV29-1 and TRBJ1-2, with 8 bases lining up with TRBD1. J lost 7 bases, V lost 6 bases, and 10 bases had no gene match. Per the germline V gene, CDR1 is SQVTM and CDR2 is ANQGSEA. The CDR3 extends over 13 amino acids. CDR3 sequence (DNA): TGCAGCGTCCCGGACAGGGTAATCGGTGGCTACACCTTC. This sequence encodes CSVPDRVIGGYTF.

The chain joins TRBV20-1 to TRBJ2-1; TRBD2 aligns across 13 bases. The CDR3 has 14 amino acids. The germline V gene encodes CDR1 DFQATT and CDR2 SNEGSKA (reference sequence). Trimming removed 3 bases from V and 8 bases from J; junction bases left unmatched: 4. The chain's CDR3 is CSARGLAGKDEQFF. In DNA, the CDR3 is TGCAGTGCTAGGGGACTAGCGGGGAAGGATGAGCAGTTCTTC.

The chain has TRBV20-1 and TRBJ1-3; the match to TRBD1 covers 8 bases. Trimming at V came to 0 bases and at J to 4 bases, leaving 5 bases not matched to a gene. CDR1 and CDR2 (germline): DFQATT, SNEGSKA (reference sequence). This CDR3 is built from 15 residues. CDR3 in amino acids: CSARELRGLGNTIYF. As DNA, the CDR3 is TGCAGTGCTAGAGAGCTCAGGGGGCTCGGAAACACCATATATTTT.

This chain links TRBV19 with TRBJ1-2; D not resolved. Germline values: CDR1 LNHDA, CDR2 SQIVND (reference sequence). The CDR3 runs to 13 residues. V shed 11 bases and J shed 8 bases, with 21 bases lying between them. The CDR3 reads CASRVLEGKGYTF. The CDR3 DNA reads as TGTGCCTCCCGGGTCCTAGAGGGAAAAGGCTACACCTTC. The variable domain in full, completed from reference TRBV19 and TRBJ1-2, reads DGGITQSPKYLFRKEGQNVTLSCEQNLNHDAMYWYRQDPGQGLRLIYYSQIVNDFQKGDIAEGYSVSREKKESFPLTVTSAQKNPTAFYLCASRVLEGKGYTFGSGTRLTVV.

This clonotype was counted a few times. CDR3 sequence reads: CASSESPPDRRNTEAFF. In DNA, the CDR3 is TGTGCCAGCAGTGAATCCCCTCCGGACAGAAGGAACACTGAAGCTTTCTTT. V is TRBV25-1 and J is TRBJ1-1; a possible D gene is TRBD1 (6 bases). This CDR3 is built from 17 residues. Germline V CDR1 and CDR2: MGHDK, SYGVNS. Trimming stripped 1 base from V and 1 base from J, with 16 bases between.

The sample holds a few counts of this clonotype. The chain couples TRBV20-1 to TRBJ2-7; D unresolved. Germline-derived CDR1 and CDR2 are DFQATT and SNEGSKA (reference sequence). V was trimmed by 7 bases and J by 2 bases, leaving 12 bases between them. The CDR3 consists of 12 residues. The CDR3 sequence is CSVADPTYEQYF. CDR3 bases: TGCAGTGTGGCAGATCCAACCTACGAGCAGTACTTC.

On this clonotype itself: The germline gene is not matched at one end of the junction; a read error may be the cause. This chain joins TRBV12-3 or TRBV12-4 and TRBJ2-4; 12 bases agree with TRBD2. The CDR3 totals 18 residues. CDR3 DNA: TGTGCCAGCTGTTTAAGGCTAGCGGGGGGGAAAGCCAAAAACATTCAGTACTTC. This encodes CASCLRLAGGKAKNIQYF.

The table lists this clonotype with a few counts. V gene TRBV6-5 combines with J gene TRBJ1-1; D call uncertain. Deletions cut 5 bases from V and 7 bases from J, with 11 bases between. CDR3 size: 12 residues. The germline V gene has CDR1 MNHEY and CDR2 SVGAGI. CDR3 in DNA: TGTGCCAGCAGTGCGGACGGGAGTGAAGCTTTCTTT. Amino acid sequence: CASSADGSEAFF.

This clonotype has ten or more counts. The V call is TRBV12-3 or TRBV12-4, the J call TRBJ1-1; D gene unclear. This CDR3 is 13 amino acids long. V dropped 4 bases and J dropped 3 bases, with 9 bases sitting between them. The CDR3 DNA reads as TGTGCCAGCAGTTACGACGTTGACACTGAAGCTTTCTTT. Encoded protein: CASSYDVDTEAFF.

The sample holds many counts of this clonotype. The chain recombines TRBV7-6 with TRBJ2-7; 8 bases fit TRBD2. Germline V gene sequence: CDR1 SGHVS, CDR2 FNYEAQ. V dropped 5 bases and J dropped 0; count of bases not matched to a gene: 6. The CDR3 consists of 15 residues. The CDR3: CASSTTGTSSYEQYV. CDR3 in DNA: TGTGCCAGCAGCACAACCGGGACTAGCTCCTACGAGCAGTACGTC.

This clonotype was detected many times. V gene TRBV4-3 combines with J gene TRBJ2-7; 9 positions agree with TRBD1. The germline V gene has CDR1 LGHNA and CDR2 YSLEER. V lost 1 base, J lost 5 bases, and 9 bases stayed unmatched. The CDR3 sequence is 16 residues long. CDR3 loop: CASSQGDGTGRHEQYF. As DNA, the CDR3 is TGCGCCAGCAGCCAAGGAGACGGGACAGGGCGCCACGAGCAGTACTTC.

This chain connects TRBV6-5 to TRBJ2-5, with a weak D call TRBD2 (6 bases). Trimming took off 7 bases at V and 0 bases at J, with 12 bases between the two ends. CDR3 length equals 14 residues. CDR1 is MNHEY, CDR2 SVGAGI, per germline. The CDR3 sequence is CASNSRGDQETQYF. The DNA of the CDR3 is TGTGCCAGCAATTCTCGCGGGGACCAAGAGACCCAGTACTTC.

The genes are TRBV14 and TRBJ2-7, with D maybe TRBD2 (5 bases). The CDR3 is 15 amino acids. Germline V gene lookup returns CDR1 SGHDN and CDR2 FVKESK. V was clipped by 2 bases and J by 6 bases, with 17 bases between them. The CDR3 coding sequence is TGTGCCAGCAGCCAACTGACTGACTACCTCTCCGAGCAGTACTTC. It yields the protein CASSQLTDYLSEQYF.

The sample holds a few counts of this clonotype. The chain carries TRBV20-1 and TRBJ2-7; weak D call: TRBD2 (6 bases). The CDR3 consists of 13 residues. Per the germline V gene, CDR1 is DFQATT and CDR2 is SNEGSKA (reference sequence). V lost 4 bases, J lost 2 bases, and 12 bases lay in between. The DNA of the CDR3 is TGCAGTGCTAACCGGGACTCAACCTACGAGCAGTACGTC. Its protein is CSANRDSTYEQYV.

This clonotype was counted between two and nine times. J is TRBJ2-1 and V is TRBV10-3; no clear D gene. Germline V lookup: CDR1 ENHRY, CDR2 SYGVKD. V shed 8 bases and J shed 3 bases, with 23 bases lying between them. The CDR3 is 17 residues long. CDR3 DNA sequence: TGTGCCATCGGTCTTGATCGGGTGGGGTCACTCTACAATGAGCAGTTCTTC. This sequence encodes CAIGLDRVGSLYNEQFF.

This clonotype was counted at least ten times. The gene calls are TRBV15 and TRBJ2-2; TRBD1 agrees at 8 bases. CDR1 and CDR2 (germline): LNHNV, YYDKDF (reference sequence). With V trimmed by 8 bases and J by 0 bases, 2 bases remained unmatched. The CDR3 covers 14 residues. The CDR3 here is CATWTGTNTGELFF. In DNA form, the CDR3 reads TGTGCCACCTGGACAGGGACGAACACCGGGGAGCTGTTTTTT.

The chain uses TRBV6-1 and TRBJ1-3; the D gene is possibly TRBD1 (5 bases). Germline CDR1 MNHNS, CDR2 SASEGT. CDR3 length: 16 residues. The germline V and J ends were trimmed by 7 bases and 1 base, with 17 bases remaining between them. Here the CDR3 reads CASIGPAKGSGNTIYF. In nucleotides, the CDR3 is TGTGCCAGCATTGGCCCTGCGAAGGGGTCTGGAAACACCATATATTTT.

Only a few counts were recorded for this clonotype. The rearrangement links TRBV7-2 to TRBJ2-3, with a possible D match to TRBD1 (6 bases). Looked up from germline, CDR1 is SGHTA and CDR2 is FQGNSA. The CDR3 length is 17 residues. V lost 3 bases and J lost 3, with 19 bases in between. In DNA form, the CDR3 reads TGTGCCAGCAGCTTTGGGGGCCTGGGAAATTGGACAGATACGCAGTATTTT. As protein: CASSFGGLGNWTDTQYF.